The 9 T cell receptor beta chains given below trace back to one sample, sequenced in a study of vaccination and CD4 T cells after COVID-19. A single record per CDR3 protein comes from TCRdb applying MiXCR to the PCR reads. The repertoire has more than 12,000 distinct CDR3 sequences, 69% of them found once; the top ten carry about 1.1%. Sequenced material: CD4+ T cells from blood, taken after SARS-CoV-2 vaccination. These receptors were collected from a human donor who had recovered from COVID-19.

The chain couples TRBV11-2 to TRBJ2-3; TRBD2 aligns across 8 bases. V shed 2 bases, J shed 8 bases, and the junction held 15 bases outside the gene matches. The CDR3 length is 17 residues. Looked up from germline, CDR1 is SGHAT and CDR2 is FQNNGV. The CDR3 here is CASSLRGLAGPVGTQYF. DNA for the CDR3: TGTGCCAGCAGCTTAAGAGGGCTAGCGGGCCCGGTTGGTACGCAGTATTTT.

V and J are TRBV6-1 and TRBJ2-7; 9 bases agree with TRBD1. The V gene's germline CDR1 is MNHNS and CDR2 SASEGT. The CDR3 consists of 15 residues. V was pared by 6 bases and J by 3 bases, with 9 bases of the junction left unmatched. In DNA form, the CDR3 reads TGTGCCAGCAGCCCTTCGGGACAGGGTCGCTACGAGCAGTACTTC. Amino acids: CASSPSGQGRYEQYF.

CDR3 in amino acids: CASSLVGGSNQPQHF. CDR3 sequence (DNA): TGTGCCAGTAGTTTGGTGGGGGGTAGCAATCAGCCCCAGCATTTT. The chain couples TRBV19 to TRBJ1-5; a weak D match, TRBD1 (5 bases). Germline V gene lookup returns CDR1 LNHDA and CDR2 SQIVND (reference sequence). Trimming removed 5 bases from V and 0 bases from J, with 11 bases in between. CDR3 length equals 15 residues.

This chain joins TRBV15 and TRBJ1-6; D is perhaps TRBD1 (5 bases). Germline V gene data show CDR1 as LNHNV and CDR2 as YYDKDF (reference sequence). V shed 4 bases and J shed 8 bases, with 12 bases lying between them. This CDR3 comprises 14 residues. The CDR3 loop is CATSTLGGDSPLHF. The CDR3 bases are TGTGCCACCAGCACATTGGGGGGGGATTCACCCCTCCACTTT.

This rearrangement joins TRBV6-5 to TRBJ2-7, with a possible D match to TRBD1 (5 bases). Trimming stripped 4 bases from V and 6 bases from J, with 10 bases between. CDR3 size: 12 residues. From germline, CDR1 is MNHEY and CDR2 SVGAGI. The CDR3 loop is CASSSQGSEQYF. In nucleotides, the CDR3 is TGTGCCAGCAGTTCGCAGGGCTCCGAGCAGTACTTC.

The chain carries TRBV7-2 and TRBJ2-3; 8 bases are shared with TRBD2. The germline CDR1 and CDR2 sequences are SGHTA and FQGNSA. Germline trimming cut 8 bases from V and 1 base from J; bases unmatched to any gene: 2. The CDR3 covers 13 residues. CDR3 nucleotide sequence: TGTGCCAGCGTGACTAGCGGCACAGATACGCAGTATTTT. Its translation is CASVTSGTDTQYF. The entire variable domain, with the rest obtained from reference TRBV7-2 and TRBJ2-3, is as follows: GAGVSQSPSNKVTEKGKDVELRCDPISGHTALYWYRQSLGQGLEFLIYFQGNSAPDKSGLPSDRFSAERTGGSVSTLTIQRTQQEDSAVYLCASVTSGTDTQYFGPGTRLTVL.

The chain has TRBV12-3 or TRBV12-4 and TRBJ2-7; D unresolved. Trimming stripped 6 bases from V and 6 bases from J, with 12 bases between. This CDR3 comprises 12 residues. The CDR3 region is CASSLRVPEQYF. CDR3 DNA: TGTGCCAGCAGCCTCCGGGTCCCCGAGCAGTACTTC.

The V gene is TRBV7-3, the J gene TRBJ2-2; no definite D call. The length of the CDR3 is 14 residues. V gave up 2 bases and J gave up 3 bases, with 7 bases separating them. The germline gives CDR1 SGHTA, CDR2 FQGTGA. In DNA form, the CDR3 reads TGTGCCAGCAGCTTACTACGAGACACCGGGGAGCTGTTTTTT. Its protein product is CASSLLRDTGELFF.

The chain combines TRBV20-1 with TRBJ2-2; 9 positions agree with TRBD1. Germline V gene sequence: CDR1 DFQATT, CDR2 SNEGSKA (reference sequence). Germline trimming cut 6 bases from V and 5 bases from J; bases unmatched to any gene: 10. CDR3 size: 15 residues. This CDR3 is CSATDRGFGTGELFF. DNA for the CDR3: TGCAGTGCCACGGACAGGGGTTTTGGGACCGGGGAGCTGTTTTTT.